This TCR beta chain originates from a study of blood T cell repertoires in COVID-19 (dated by TCRdb to about 2020). Broadly, across the study: Samples from collaborators originated in the United States, Italy and Spain and spanned both the acute and convalescent phases of COVID-19. Samples were obtained from the ongoing ImmuneRACE study (first 160 participants) and from 1,200 or so subjects provided by 6 global collaborators. The dataset comprised deeply sampled blood TCRbeta repertoires from subjects exposed to, actively infected with, or recovered from COVID-19. HLA class I and class II types, where available, came from metadata supplied by the sample provider rather than from assay-based typing. The repertoires were made available in a free public database intended to serve as a resource for research on the immune response to SARS-CoV-2. The material from the prospective study consisted of cDNA or gDNA derived from T cells, B-cell-depleted T cells, or PBMCs. A de-identified subject ID, COVID-19 status, age in years and sex were almost always included in the sample metadata.

Paper-wide results and their limitations: How much clinical and demographic metadata was included differed by source and by participant, and the metadata was provided uncurated.

Relative to germline, V is 1 base shorter and J is 8 bases shorter, with 12 bases between their ends. The CDR3 numbers 14 residues from cysteine through phenylalanine. Only CDR3 DNA remains: 42 bases, in frame from the first base. The germline V gene provides CDR1 MGHRA and CDR2 YSYEKL. The immunoSEQ Assay, a bias-controlled multiplex PCR, was used to amplify TCRbeta CDR3 regions from genomic DNA. On the authors' methods: Nucleated cell counts per sample were estimated from amplification of reference gene primers within the assay. To quantify the absolute abundance of each unique TCRbeta CDR3 rearrangement, sequence reads were collapsed and filtered. For each sample, productive Simpson clonality was calculated as the square root of Simpson's diversity index across productive rearrangements. TCRdb obtained this table from immuneACCESS and retained in-frame rearrangements with V and J assigned. These tables miss some clones; where compared with another copy, unresolved V genes account for less than half of the shortfall, and the remainder is unexplained. From that table come the V and J calls and clone size; the DNA was used to work out D and trimming. The sample records some 250,000 clones, about 86% of which are singletons. Together, the top ten hold roughly 8.6% of the sample.

The collaborating institutions used their own protocols to collect whole blood in K2EDTA tubes. Collaborator samples were shipped for TCRbeta analysis as frozen whole blood, isolated PBMCs, or DNA extracted from either sample type. Concerning this clone itself: Its antigen remains unidentified. The record has no base qualities; no much larger clone is one base away.

The sequenced material came from peripheral blood. The rearrangement combines TRBV4-1 with TRBJ2-1; TRBD1 is perhaps the D gene, given 6 matching bases. This TCR was recovered from a man aged 40-49 years with active or convalescent COVID-19. CDR3 reads: CASSQGTGRDEQFF. The DNA sequence reads TGCGCCAGCAGCCAAGGAACAGGGCGCGATGAGCAGTTCTTC.